This T cell receptor (beta chain) was identified during a study of cytomegalovirus exposure and HLA in healthy donors. PCR was performed using 60 Vbeta and 13 Jbeta primers. Sequenced by immunoSEQ multiplex PCR; TCRdb stores in-frame clones only, minus some. Counted here are some 180,000 clones, 60% to 85% occurring once; the ten biggest clones make up 1.5% to 2%. The count of this clone is one. Sequence at one end of the junction differs from germline and may be a read error. This CDR3 is built from 16 residues. In germline, CDR1 is SSHAT, CDR2 FNYEAQ (reference sequence). Nominally healthy donors were sampled, though unrecorded immune exposures were likely.

The receptor was derived from a man younger than 35 in good health and CMV-seronegative. The sequenced sample consisted of PBMCs. The chain is built from TRBV7-7 and TRBJ2-2, with 7 bases lining up with TRBD2. The CDR3 region is CASSSSSGWNTGELFF. The CDR3 nucleotides read TGTGCTAGCAGCTCCTCTAGCGGATGGAACACCGGGGAGCTGTTTTTT.